Sequencing of this T cell receptor (beta chain) was carried out in a study of T-cell memory formation after mild COVID-19. TCRdb fed the 5' RACE reads into MiXCR, producing one record per CDR3 protein. This table holds almost 350,000 distinct CDR3 sequences, less than 25% found once. V lost 3 bases and J lost 7, with 19 bases in between. The CDR3 contains 15 residues. Germline CDR1 is DFQATT and CDR2 is SNEGSKA (reference sequence). This clonotype was detected many times. The genes are TRBV20-1 and TRBJ1-5; the D gene is possibly TRBD1 (6 bases). The sequenced material came from PBMCs or a T cell subset sorted from them (not recorded which). The TCR originated in a man in his late teens or twenties who had mild COVID-19 (a few samples of this study predate the infection). Cell type and time point are not known. The CDR3 coding sequence is TGCAGTGCTAGTCCAGGCAGGGGATATGGGCAGCCCCAGCATTTT. This codes for CSASPGRGYGQPQHF.